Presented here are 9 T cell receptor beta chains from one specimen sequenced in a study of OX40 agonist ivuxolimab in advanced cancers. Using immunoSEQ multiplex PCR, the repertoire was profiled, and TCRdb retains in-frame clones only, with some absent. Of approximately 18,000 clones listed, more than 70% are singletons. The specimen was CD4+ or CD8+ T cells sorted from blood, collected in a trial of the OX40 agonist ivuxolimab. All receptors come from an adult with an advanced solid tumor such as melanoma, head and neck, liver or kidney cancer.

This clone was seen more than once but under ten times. CDR3 DNA: TGCGCCAGCAGCCAAGGAACAGGGGCGGACTATGGCTACACCTTC. It specifies CASSQGTGADYGYTF. V is TRBV4-1 and J is TRBJ1-2, with 7 bases lining up with TRBD1. The CDR3 extends over 15 amino acids. V was pared by 1 base and J by 3 bases, with 5 bases of the junction left unmatched. Per the germline V gene, CDR1 is MGHRA and CDR2 is YSYEKL.

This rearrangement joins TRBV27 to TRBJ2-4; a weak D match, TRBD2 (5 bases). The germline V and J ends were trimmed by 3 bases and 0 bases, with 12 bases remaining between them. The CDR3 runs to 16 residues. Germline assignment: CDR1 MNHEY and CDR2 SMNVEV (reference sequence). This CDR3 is CASSFGLPVAKNIQYF. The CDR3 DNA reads TGTGCCAGCAGTTTTGGACTTCCCGTAGCCAAAAACATTCAGTACTTC.

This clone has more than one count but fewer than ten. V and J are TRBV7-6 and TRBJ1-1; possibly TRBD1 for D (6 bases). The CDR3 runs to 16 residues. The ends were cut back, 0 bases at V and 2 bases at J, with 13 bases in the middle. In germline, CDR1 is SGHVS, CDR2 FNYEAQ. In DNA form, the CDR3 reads TGTGCCAGCAGCTTAGCGAAGGGGGGCCTTAACACTGAAGCTTTCTTT. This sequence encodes CASSLAKGGLNTEAFF.

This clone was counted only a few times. Written as DNA, the CDR3 is TGTGCCAGCAAAGAATGGCTGGACTATGGCTACACCTTC. Its protein is CASKEWLDYGYTF. The chain combines TRBV6-6 with TRBJ1-2; no reliable D call. There are 13 residues in the CDR3. Germline CDR1 is MNHNY and CDR2 is SVGAGI (reference sequence). V was cut by 7 bases and J by 3 bases, with 12 bases left in between.

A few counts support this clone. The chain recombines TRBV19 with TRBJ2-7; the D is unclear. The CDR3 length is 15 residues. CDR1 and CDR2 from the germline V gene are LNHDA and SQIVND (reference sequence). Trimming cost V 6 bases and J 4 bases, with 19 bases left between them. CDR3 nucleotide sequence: TGTGCCAGTAGCCACACCGACGATCCTTCATACGAGCAGTACTTC. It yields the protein CASSHTDDPSYEQYF.

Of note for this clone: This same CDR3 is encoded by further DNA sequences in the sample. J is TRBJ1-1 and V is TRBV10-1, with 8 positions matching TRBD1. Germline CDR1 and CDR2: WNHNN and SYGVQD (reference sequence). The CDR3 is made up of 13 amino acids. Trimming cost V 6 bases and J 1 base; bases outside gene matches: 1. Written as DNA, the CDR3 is TGCGCCAGCAGGCAGGGGGCGAACACTGAAGCTTTCTTT. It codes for CASRQGANTEAFF.

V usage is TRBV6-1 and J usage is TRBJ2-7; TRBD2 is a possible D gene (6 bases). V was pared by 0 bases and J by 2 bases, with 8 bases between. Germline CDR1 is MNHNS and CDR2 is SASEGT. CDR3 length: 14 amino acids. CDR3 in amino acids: CASSEASGAYEQYF. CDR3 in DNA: TGTGCCAGCAGTGAAGCGTCGGGGGCCTACGAGCAGTACTTC.

The CDR3 here is CASSIVAGSTEAFF. In DNA form, the CDR3 reads TGTGCCAGTAGTATAGTCGCAGGGAGCACTGAAGCTTTCTTT. V gene TRBV19 combines with J gene TRBJ1-1; TRBD1 is a possible D gene (5 bases). The CDR3 has 14 amino acids. From germline, CDR1 is LNHDA and CDR2 SQIVND (reference sequence). V gave up 1 base and J gave up 4 bases, with 10 bases separating them.

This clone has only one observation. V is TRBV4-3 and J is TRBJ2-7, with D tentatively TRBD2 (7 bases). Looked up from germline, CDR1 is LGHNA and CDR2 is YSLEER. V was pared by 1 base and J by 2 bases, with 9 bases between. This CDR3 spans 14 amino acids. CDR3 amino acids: CASSQGGGPYEQYF. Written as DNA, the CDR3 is TGCGCCAGCAGCCAAGGGGGGGGGCCCTACGAGCAGTACTTC.